This T cell receptor beta chain was identified during a study of breast tumors, draining lymph nodes, adjacent tissues. Study conclusions and caveats: Luminal-like breast cancer showed significantly higher tumor–nontumor repertoire similarity than basal-like. Tumor T cell lymph node origin was a supported hypothesis, not proven. Compared with lymph nodes, tumors were less diverse; compared with nontumor tissue, more.

The lymph nodes were axillary draining lymph nodes from breast cancer patients. TCRdb re-called the multiplex PCR reads through MiXCR, storing one row per CDR3 protein. The data contain 75,000 to 100,000 distinct CDR3 sequences, roughly a fifth of them singletons. Looked up from germline, CDR1 is DFQATT and CDR2 is SNEGSKA (reference sequence). Trimming left V 3 bases short and J 3 bases short, with 11 bases between. This CDR3 has 14 residues. This clonotype occurred many times. Antigen unknown. The V call is TRBV20-1, the J call TRBJ2-2, with D possibly matching TRBD2 (7 bases). The origin of this receptor is a female donor with breast cancer. Some clones in this sample may be carry-over from other donors' samples. The sequencing sample was made of axillary lymph node tissue. The CDR3 reads CSASTGRDTGELFF. The DNA for the CDR3 is TGCAGTGCTAGTACAGGGAGGGACACCGGGGAGCTGTTTTTT.